Below, one TCR beta chain is given with its context. This clonotype was observed at least ten times. Its antigen remains undetermined. Base qualities are not at hand, and no much larger clone is one base apart. The CDR3 numbers 16 residues from cysteine through phenylalanine. Only the CDR3 DNA is retained, 48 bases long and in frame from the first base. V has 1 base trimmed and J has 1 base trimmed; junction bases matching no gene number 3. Via the germline V gene, CDR1 is SNHLY and CDR2 FYNNEI. This sample is drawn from a study of T cells in Graves' hyperthyroidism and ophthalmopathy (dated by TCRdb to about 2019). A note on the overall study: Peripheral blood was collected at initial diagnosis, before any treatment. Whether ophthalmopathy could be predicted prospectively was tested in an independent validation cohort made up of roughly 19 hyperthyroidism patients plus 17 patients who later progressed to ophthalmopathy. Once sampling was done, hyperthyroidism patients were given methimazole at a starting dose of 30 mg daily, whereas ophthalmopathy patients were given high-dose intravenous methylprednisolone. TCR V-J signatures able to tell the groups apart were searched for in a discovery cohort of some 97 patients, of whom around 42 had Graves' ophthalmopathy and around 57 had stable Graves' hyperthyroidism. The roughly 91 discovery patients were randomly divided into training and test sets at a 7:3 ratio. TCR Vbeta CDR3 sequencing of 130 to 150 peripheral blood samples (over 40 ophthalmopathy, under 80 hyperthyroidism and some 17 progressor patients) is reported in the paper. In about 6 Graves' hyperthyroidism patients, the study also compared T-cell repertoires from thyroid tissue with T-cell repertoires from blood. Study-wide conclusions, independent of this receptor: Most expanded thyroid clonotypes (frequency above 0.001) were also found in blood, which suggests that blood repertoires may mirror thyroid immune responses. A model built on a 13 V-J signature distinguished ophthalmopathy from stable hyperthyroidism, reaching 85% to 90% sensitivity and about 81% specificity in cross-validation and 80%/75% in testing. In validation, progression to ophthalmopathy was predicted by the model with roughly 69% sensitivity and around 75% specificity, a median of roughly six months before onset. Sample size was not statistically predetermined, and investigators were not blinded to group allocation.

Ophthalmopathy patients had moderately to severely active disease, Clinical Activity Score of at least 3, NOSPECS grade of at least 4, and duration under 3 months. The study excluded patients with uncontrolled infections, other autoimmune diseases, pregnancy or lactation. Diagnoses relied on clinical symptoms, serum thyroxine and TRAb, thyroid ultrasound and orbital computed tomography. PBMCs were isolated from about 9 ml of fresh peripheral blood by Ficoll-Paque density gradient centrifugation. Total RNA was extracted using Trizol reagent, and RNA quality was assessed on an Agilent 2100 Bioanalyzer. The TCR beta CDR3 regions were amplified from RNA transcripts. For the first round of RT-PCR on the TCR CDR3, the HTBI primer set was used together with the Qiagen OneStep RT-PCR kit. Libraries were constructed in a second round of multiplex PCR, after which size selection and purification were carried out. The libraries were sequenced on an Illumina HiSeq2000 using paired-end 100 bp reads. As for how the authors treated the data: SOAPnuke was used to process the raw data, removing reads that contained adapters or uncalled bases, had a mean Phred below 15, or lacked an exact match to the constant primer or identifier. COPE v1.2.5 was used to merge high-quality paired reads, and clonotypes were defined as unique nucleotide sequences. MiTCR v1.1 was used to align clonotypes to the IMGT TRBV, TRBD and TRBJ reference segments. Only V-J combinations with frequency above 0.0001, covering about 99% of repertoires, were analysed. A TCS score was defined as the ratio of F50 (clonal expansion) to E x V (chaos), with BLOSUM62-based TCRdist applied between CDR3 peptides within each V-J. Welch's t-statistics and random forest reduced roughly 540 V-J features to about 13, which were used in a naive Bayes classifier (R e1071). TCRdb cleaned the public reads at Q25 with fastp, built clones with MiXCR and kept in-frame beta chains. Rows merge per CDR3 protein into single entries with the most common DNA and genes. These V and J calls originate from TCRdb's pipeline instead of the authors' own analysis. Recorded for this sample are a few hundred thousand distinct CDR3 sequences; approximately 15% of them occurred a single time. 30% to 40% of the sample lies in the top ten.

Sequencing used blood. The receptor was isolated from a woman aged 40 to 55 with Graves' ophthalmopathy. The chain couples TRBV2 to TRBJ2-5, and 10 junction bases match TRBD2. This receptor has the CDR3 CASSEVLAGVQETQYF. In nucleotide form, the sequence is TGTGCCAGCAGTGAAGTCCTAGCGGGAGTCCAAGAGACCCAGTACTTC.